This TCR beta chain is from a study of T cell repertoires in cytomegalovirus infection. Broader study findings: Dominating the ex vivo response were HLA-C-restricted CMV-specific TCR beta clonotypes.

MiXCR was run by TCRdb on the reads, yielding one entry per CDR3 protein. The sample has 250,000 or so distinct CDR3 sequences; over 15% are singletons. With 10 bases clipped from V and 9 bases from J, the junction kept 19 bases outside the gene matches. The CDR3 consists of 15 residues. Germline assignment: CDR1 KGHDR and CDR2 SFDVKD. Concerning this clonotype itself: Its antigen is currently unknown.

The sequence derives from a human donor in good health (CMV status not recorded). Some clones in this sample may be carry-over from other donors' samples. V gene TRBV24-1 combines with J gene TRBJ1-1; 7 nucleotides agree with TRBD1. Sequencing was done on a sample of CD8+ T cells from PBMCs. CDR3 sequence (DNA): TGTGCCACGTCGGATGAGGGGCAGGGGGTCTCGAAAGCTTTCTTT. This gives the protein CATSDEGQGVSKAFF.